This TCR beta chain originates from a study of blood T cell repertoires in COVID-19. Across the whole study: T cells, B-cell-depleted T cells, or PBMCs supplied cDNA or gDNA.

Germline V CDR1 and CDR2: SGHTS, YDEGEE. The CDR3 totals 14 residues. The junction had 5 bases not matched to a gene; V was cut back by 4 bases and J by 6 bases. The repertoire was sequenced with immunoSEQ multiplex PCR; TCRdb's copy has only in-frame clones and lacks some. The sample consists of about 320,000 clones, roughly 90% of them appearing once. Cohorts were determined from participant-reported clinical history. The TCR comes from a man aged 55 to 70 who had recovered from COVID-19. The sequenced material came from PBMCs or T cells enriched from blood (not recorded which). This sequence joins TRBV5-8 and TRBJ1-2, with TRBD1 identical over 11 bases. Written as DNA, the CDR3 is TGTGCCAGCAGCCCTAGGACAGGGGGCGATGGCTACACCTTC. Translation: CASSPRTGGDGYTF.